This T cell receptor beta chain was profiled in a study of blood T cell repertoires in COVID-19. Per germline, CDR1 SEHNR and CDR2 FQNEAQ (reference sequence). V lost 5 bases to trimming and J lost 2 bases, with 10 bases between them. The CDR3 sequence is 13 residues long. Assay: immunoSEQ multiplex PCR; the TCRdb copy retains only in-frame clones and omits some. The sample gives 390,000 or so clones, 75% to 90% of which show up once; more than 0.8% is in the top ten. This clone was seen once. This clonotype was sampled from a man younger than 30 who had recovered from COVID-19. The chain has TRBV7-9 and TRBJ2-7; no clear D gene. The sample was PBMCs or T cells enriched from blood (not recorded which). The CDR3 DNA reads TGTGCCAGCAGCATAACTCCGACCTACGAGCAGTACTTC. This sequence encodes CASSITPTYEQYF.